The clone carrying this TCR beta chain was found many times. Its cognate antigen is unknown. Building the TCR beta libraries relied on iRepertoire HTBI primers, and CDR3 regions underwent Arm-PCR. In TCRdb, the multiplex PCR reads were re-called with MiXCR into one record per CDR3 protein. The sample has hundreds of thousands of distinct CDR3 sequences; 20% are singletons. As to time point: persistent/refractory GD, antithyroid drugs over 5 years with positive TRAb. Researchers made the TCR library from RNA that was extracted from PBMCs. This specimen belongs to a study of regulatory T cells in long-lasting Graves disease. In the study overall: The definition of persistent Graves' disease was over 5 years of antithyroid drugs with positive TSH receptor antibodies.

Study outcomes and limitations: Persistent Graves' cases showed lower TCR diversity than newly diagnosed cases. With persistent disease, TRBV28, TRBJ1-2 and TRBJ2-5 were the favored segments. The persistent group shared 2,500 to 3,000 public clonotypes, more than the 966 shared by new patients.

There are 15 residues in the CDR3. V lost 3 bases to trimming and J lost 2 bases, with 13 bases between them. Germline V gene lookup returns CDR1 MDHEN and CDR2 SYDVKM. Sequenced material: peripheral blood mononuclear cells (PBMCs), taken when the disease was refractory, from a patient treated with antithyroid drugs. The chain carries TRBV28 and TRBJ1-2, with D possibly matching TRBD1 (5 bases). The TCR was taken from a female donor with Graves disease. The CDR3 region is CASSFPRDGNYGYTF. CDR3 sequence (DNA): TGTGCCAGCAGTTTCCCCCGGGACGGCAACTATGGCTACACCTTC.